The 31 T cell receptor beta chains below all came from one sample that was sequenced in a study of CD8+ T cells in alopecia areata (dated by TCRdb to 2017 to 2018). The library was generated by the immunoSEQ multiplex PCR assay. To provide template for TCR sequencing, every sample had RNA extracted and reverse transcribed into cDNA. Drawn from immuneACCESS, this table holds only the in-frame rearrangements with V and J called that TCRdb kept. Clones are partly lost; checked studies trace under half to an unresolved V gene and leave the rest unexplained. The sample table shows 90,000 to 120,000 clones, and 80% to 85% are seen once. The ten largest account for around a quarter of the sample. This specimen's time point label, per the study, means: 24 weeks on oral tofacitinib. The sample's treatment or condition, from its label and the paper: oral pan-JAK inhibitor, 5-10 mg twice daily. The sequencing here drew on CD8+ T cells sorted from blood, taken at week 24, from a patient treated with tofacitinib. These receptors all come from a human donor with alopecia areata.

This chain connects TRBV5-1 to TRBJ2-1; 12 nucleotides agree with TRBD2. This CDR3 is 17 amino acids long. V trimming: 2 bases; J trimming: 5 bases; junction bases outside the gene matches: 8. From germline, CDR1 is SGHRS and CDR2 YFSETQ. CDR3 amino acids: CASSFHLAGGPNNEQFF. The CDR3 DNA reads TGCGCCAGCAGCTTCCATCTAGCGGGGGGGCCCAACAATGAGCAGTTCTTC.

CDR3 loop: CASSQSGTGDYEQYF. CDR3 nucleotide sequence: TGCGCCAGCAGCCAATCCGGGACAGGGGACTACGAGCAGTACTTC. The chain recombines TRBV4-3 with TRBJ2-7; 10 bases line up with TRBD1. Germline V lookup: CDR1 LGHNA, CDR2 YSLEER. CDR3 length: 15 residues. V lost 2 bases and J lost 3; bases outside the gene matches: 4.

The chain employs TRBV5-4 and TRBJ1-1; D ambiguous. CDR1 SGHNT and CDR2 YYREEE come from the germline V gene (reference sequence). There are 15 residues in the CDR3. V lost 1 base, J lost 0 bases, and 10 bases lay in between. CDR3 sequence reads: CASSLSPLMNTEAFF. The DNA of the CDR3 is TGTGCCAGCAGCTTGAGCCCGTTGATGAACACTGAAGCTTTCTTT.

The genes are TRBV5-4 and TRBJ2-3; 9 bases align to TRBD2. V lost 2 bases to trimming and J lost 4 bases; unmatched junction nucleotides: 5. This CDR3 spans 15 amino acids. Germline CDR1 SGHNT, CDR2 YYREEE (reference sequence). CDR3 residues: CASSLLAGGPDTQYF. The CDR3 nucleotides are TGTGCCAGCAGCTTACTCGCGGGGGGGCCAGATACGCAGTATTTT.

The chain joins TRBV4-1 to TRBJ1-1, with D perhaps TRBD1 (5 bases). This CDR3 comprises 12 residues. Germline V CDR1 and CDR2: MGHRA, YSYEKL. Trimming removed 0 bases from V and 7 bases from J, with 6 bases in between. The CDR3 nucleotides are TGCGCCAGCAGCCAAGAGGGACTTGAAGCTTTCTTT. Its protein product is CASSQEGLEAFF.

This clone is a singleton in its sample. The chain recombines TRBV7-9 with TRBJ1-3; no clear D. The CDR3 runs to 18 residues. Deletions cut 1 base from V and 7 bases from J, with 23 bases between. The germline V gene encodes CDR1 SEHNR and CDR2 FQNEAQ (reference sequence). CDR3 in amino acids: CASSLETVSVPTPNTIYF. The CDR3, as DNA: TGTGCCAGCAGCTTAGAAACCGTCAGCGTCCCTACCCCCAACACCATATATTTT.

This clone has just a few counts. The same CDR3 arises from other DNA sequences in this sample as well. The chain couples TRBV19 to TRBJ2-7, with TRBD2 as a possible D gene (5 bases). Deletions cut 2 bases from V and 4 bases from J, with 9 bases between. The CDR3 spans 13 residues. CDR1 LNHDA and CDR2 SQIVND come from the germline V gene (reference sequence). CDR3 nucleotides: TGTGCCAGTAGTATAAGTTCGGGGTACGAGCAGTACTTC. Protein: CASSISSGYEQYF.

V usage is TRBV7-9 and J usage is TRBJ2-5; the D call may be TRBD1 or TRBD2 (6 bases each). CDR3 length: 17 residues. The V and J ends lost 4 bases and 3 bases respectively, with 21 bases between them. CDR1 SEHNR and CDR2 FQNEAQ come from the germline V gene (reference sequence). The CDR3 nucleotides are TGTGCCAGCAGCTCAACCGACCTAGGAGGGGGAAAAGAGACCCAGTACTTC. Amino acids: CASSSTDLGGGKETQYF.

The chain couples TRBV2 to TRBJ2-7; 7 nucleotides match TRBD1. Germline CDR1 and CDR2: SNHLY and FYNNEI. This CDR3 is built from 13 residues. V dropped 9 bases and J dropped 5; count of bases not matched to a gene: 10. CDR3 in DNA: TGTGCCAGGAGGACAGGAATTTTTAACGAGCAGTACTTC. Its protein product is CARRTGIFNEQYF.

This clone is classed as medium-sized. It is likely a read error, because the conserved phenylalanine at the end of the CDR3 is missing. The limits of the CDR3 on the DNA are not certain, so only TCRdb's listed CDR3 is given. This rearrangement joins TRBV4-1 to TRBJ2-7; the table calls TRBD1, which could not be checked here. The CDR3 spans 13 residues, counting both ends. The V gene's germline CDR1 is MGHRA and CDR2 YSYEKL. The CDR3 sequence is CASSQDRGTGLVC.

Regarding this clone: One end of the junction is discordant with germline, which a read error may explain. The chain is built from TRBV7-7 and TRBJ2-1; TRBD1 matches at 9 bases. The germline gives CDR1 SSHAT, CDR2 FNYEAQ (reference sequence). This CDR3 region has 15 residues. Here the CDR3 reads CASSLRTGDFNEQFF. CDR3 nucleotides: TGTGCTAGCAGCTTACGGACAGGGGATTTCAATGAGCAGTTCTTC.

V gene TRBV27 combines with J gene TRBJ1-1; D possibly corresponds to TRBD1 (5 bases). CDR1 is MNHEY and CDR2 is SMNVEV in the germline V gene (reference sequence). The CDR3 has 14 residues. V gave up 1 base and J gave up 3 bases, with 9 bases separating them. This CDR3 reads CASSLLGGDTEAFF. In DNA, the CDR3 is TGTGCCAGCAGTTTATTGGGGGGGGACACTGAAGCTTTCTTT.

The CDR3: CASSLDIYEQYF. The CDR3 DNA reads as TGTGCCAGCAGCTTGGACATCTACGAGCAGTACTTC. The rearrangement joins TRBV7-9 to TRBJ2-7; D might be TRBD1 (5 bases). The CDR3 runs to 12 residues. Trimming removed 3 bases at V and 3 bases at J, with 6 bases between. Germline CDR1 and CDR2: SEHNR and FQNEAQ (reference sequence). Filled out from reference TRBV7-9 and TRBJ2-7, the complete variable domain reads DTGVSQNPRHKITKRGQNVTFRCDPISEHNRLYWYRQTLGQGPEFLTYFQNEAQLEKSRLLSDRFSAERPKGSFSTLEIQRTEQGDSAMYLCASSLDIYEQYFGPGTRLTVT.

Comments on this clone: The sample has other DNA sequences that encode this CDR3 too. The chain carries TRBV5-1 and TRBJ2-3, with 9 positions matching TRBD1. This CDR3 is 15 amino acids long. After removal of 0 bases from V and 1 base from J, the junction contained 0 bases not matched to a gene. Germline V gives CDR1 SGHRS, CDR2 YFSETQ. The CDR3 DNA sequence: TGCGCCAGCAGCTTGGGACAGGGGGGCACAGATACGCAGTATTTT. Protein product: CASSLGQGGTDTQYF.

V usage is TRBV7-8 and J usage is TRBJ2-1; D unclear. The CDR3 runs to 14 residues. Trimming took 0 bases from V and 4 from J, leaving 7 bases between them. CDR1 is SGHVS, CDR2 FQNEAQ, per germline. The CDR3 protein is CASSLAGRYNEQFF. DNA of the CDR3: TGTGCCAGCAGCTTAGCGGGCAGATACAATGAGCAGTTCTTC.

The chain links TRBV9 to TRBJ2-3; 7 bases are shared with TRBD2. The CDR3 is 16 amino acids. The germline gives CDR1 SGDLS, CDR2 YYNGEE. Trimming cost V 0 bases and J 1 base; bases outside gene matches: 5. The DNA for the CDR3 is TGTGCCAGCAGCGTAGTTGGCGGGGGTGGCACAGATACGCAGTATTTT. Translated, it gives CASSVVGGGGTDTQYF.

The J gene is TRBJ1-1, the V gene TRBV5-6; no firm D call. The CDR3 covers 14 residues. Germline loops: CDR1 SGHDT, CDR2 YYEEEE. V lost 2 bases to trimming and J lost 4 bases, with 12 bases between them. CDR3 loop: CASSFSLKPTEAFF. As DNA, the CDR3 is TGTGCCAGCAGCTTCTCACTAAAACCCACTGAAGCTTTCTTT.

The rearrangement joins TRBV7-9 to TRBJ1-2, with D hard to call. With 1 base removed from V and 8 bases from J, the gap between germline ends came to 14 bases. The CDR3 runs 14 residues. CDR1 SEHNR and CDR2 FQNEAQ come from the germline V gene (reference sequence). CDR3 coding DNA: TGTGCCAGCAGCTTAGTTGGTCCGGGAGAGGGCTACACCTTC. Amino acids: CASSLVGPGEGYTF. The whole variable domain, remainder taken from reference TRBV7-9 and TRBJ1-2, is DTGVSQNPRHKITKRGQNVTFRCDPISEHNRLYWYRQTLGQGPEFLTYFQNEAQLEKSRLLSDRFSAERPKGSFSTLEIQRTEQGDSAMYLCASSLVGPGEGYTFGSGTRLTVV.

This chain uses TRBV19 with TRBJ2-1, with 12 bases identical to TRBD2. Germline V gene lookup returns CDR1 LNHDA and CDR2 SQIVND (reference sequence). V lost 5 bases to trimming and J lost 8 bases; unmatched junction nucleotides: 4. CDR3 length: 14 amino acids. Here the CDR3 reads CASSGLAGIYEQFF. The CDR3 DNA sequence: TGTGCCAGTAGTGGACTAGCGGGGATATATGAGCAGTTCTTC.

The rearrangement joins TRBV7-8 to TRBJ2-7, with D possibly TRBD2 on 6 matching bases. This CDR3 has 13 amino acids. Germline CDR1 SGHVS, CDR2 FQNEAQ. With 5 bases removed from V and 5 bases from J, the gap between germline ends came to 13 bases. The CDR3 DNA is TGTGCCAGCAGCCGGGGCCCGGGAGACGAGCAGTACTTC. Translated: CASSRGPGDEQYF. Full variable domain (rest looked up from reference TRBV7-8 and TRBJ2-7): GAGVSQSPRYKVAKRGQDVALRCDPISGHVSLFWYQQALGQGPEFLTYFQNEAQLDKSGLPSDRFFAERPEGSVSTLKIQRTQQEDSAVYLCASSRGPGDEQYFGPGTRLTVT.

About this clone itself: Other DNA sequences in this sample translate to the same CDR3. The chain links TRBV14 to TRBJ1-2; 7 bases agree with TRBD1. CDR1 SGHDN and CDR2 FVKESK come from the germline V gene. V lost 1 base to trimming and J lost 6 bases; unmatched junction nucleotides: 17. The CDR3 consists of 18 residues. CDR3 sequence: CASSQGLVGMTGRDGYTF. The CDR3 region has the DNA TGTGCCAGCAGCCAAGGCCTGGTCGGCATGACAGGGCGTGATGGCTACACCTTC. The whole variable domain, filled in from reference TRBV14 and TRBJ1-2, reads EAGVTQFPSHSVIEKGQTVTLRCDPISGHDNLYWYRRVMGKEIKFLLHFVKESKQDESGMPNNRFLAERTGGTYSTLKVQPAELEDSGVYFCASSQGLVGMTGRDGYTFGSGTRLTVV.

The V and J genes are TRBV6-1 and TRBJ2-7, with 7 bases aligning to TRBD1. The CDR3 runs to 15 residues. Trimming cost V 2 bases and J 2 bases; bases outside gene matches: 6. Germline loops: CDR1 MNHNS, CDR2 SASEGT. The CDR3, as DNA: TGTGCCAGCAGTGAATGGGACAGTTTCACCTACGAGCAGTACTTC. This translates into CASSEWDSFTYEQYF.

This clone was detected only a few times. The CDR3 is CSVGTGDSYEQYF. The CDR3 DNA sequence: TGCAGCGTCGGGACAGGTGACTCCTACGAGCAGTACTTC. This rearrangement joins TRBV29-1 to TRBJ2-7, with TRBD1 matching 8 bases. The CDR3 sequence is 13 residues long. Germline values: CDR1 SQVTM, CDR2 ANQGSEA. The J segment lost 0 bases and the V segment lost 6 bases, leaving 4 bases of the junction unmatched.

The V and J genes are TRBV7-3 and TRBJ1-6; the match to TRBD1 covers 9 bases. Germline CDR1 SGHTA, CDR2 FQGTGA. The ends lost 4 bases at V and 7 bases at J; junction bases unmatched: 2. The CDR3 loop spans 14 amino acids. The CDR3 sequence: CASSYGTGNSPLHF. CDR3 nucleotides: TGTGCCAGCAGCTACGGGACAGGGAATTCACCCCTCCACTTT.

The chain uses TRBV6-7 and TRBJ2-7; 7 bases align to TRBD1. TRBV6-7 is known as an ORF, though its function is uncertain. V trimming: 5 bases; J trimming: 7 bases; junction bases outside the gene matches: 11. The CDR3 is 14 amino acids. The CDR3, as DNA: TGTGCCAGCAGTCACCGGGCGGACAGGCTGGAGCAGTACTTC. Translating it yields CASSHRADRLEQYF.

This rearrangement joins TRBV2 to TRBJ2-1; 10 bases are shared with TRBD2. Germline V lookup: CDR1 SNHLY, CDR2 FYNNEI. J gave up 3 bases and V 2 bases, and 4 bases lay outside the gene matches. The CDR3 has 16 residues. The DNA for the CDR3 is TGTGCCAGCAGTGAAAATAGCGGGGGGTACTACAATGAGCAGTTCTTC. It translates to CASSENSGGYYNEQFF.

The V gene is TRBV10-3, the J gene TRBJ2-1; 8 bases are a match to TRBD2. J lost 4 bases, V lost 2 bases, and 1 base had no gene match. Germline CDR1 reads ENHRY; CDR2 reads SYGVKD. CDR3 length: 14 residues. The CDR3 DNA reads as TGTGCCATCAGTGAGGGCGGGGGGTACAATGAGCAGTTCTTC. Translated: CAISEGGGYNEQFF.

The V call is TRBV27, the J call TRBJ2-7; D is unresolved. Germline-derived CDR1 and CDR2 are MNHEY and SMNVEV (reference sequence). Trimming took 0 bases from V and 7 from J, leaving 10 bases between them. The CDR3 is 13 amino acids. CDR3 sequence reads: CASSLSGSEEQYF. Written as DNA, the CDR3 is TGTGCCAGCAGTTTATCGGGGTCAGAAGAGCAGTACTTC.

The chain is built from TRBV6-1 and TRBJ2-7; TRBD1 or TRBD2 may be the D gene (6 bases each). Per the germline V gene, CDR1 is MNHNS and CDR2 is SASEGT. The germline V and J ends were trimmed by 7 bases and 3 bases, with 16 bases remaining between them. The CDR3 contains 14 residues. This CDR3 reads CASKSEGGIYEQYF. For the CDR3, the DNA is TGTGCCAGCAAGAGTGAGGGGGGCATCTACGAGCAGTACTTC.

This clone was seen just once. The V gene is TRBV27, the J gene TRBJ2-1; 8 nucleotides align to TRBD2. J lost 2 bases, V lost 6 bases, and 6 bases had no gene match. Looked up from germline, CDR1 is MNHEY and CDR2 is SMNVEV (reference sequence). The CDR3 extends over 15 amino acids. This CDR3 reads CASSYGGAPYNEQFF. In DNA form, the CDR3 reads TGTGCCAGCAGCTACGGGGGGGCGCCCTACAATGAGCAGTTCTTC.

The rearrangement joins TRBV11-2 to TRBJ2-3, with D unresolved. V was clipped by 3 bases and J by 2 bases, with 3 bases between them. CDR3 length equals 12 residues. Germline values: CDR1 SGHAT, CDR2 FQNNGV. The DNA for the CDR3 is TGTGCCAGCAGCTTTCCCACAGATACGCAGTATTTT. Translating it yields CASSFPTDTQYF.